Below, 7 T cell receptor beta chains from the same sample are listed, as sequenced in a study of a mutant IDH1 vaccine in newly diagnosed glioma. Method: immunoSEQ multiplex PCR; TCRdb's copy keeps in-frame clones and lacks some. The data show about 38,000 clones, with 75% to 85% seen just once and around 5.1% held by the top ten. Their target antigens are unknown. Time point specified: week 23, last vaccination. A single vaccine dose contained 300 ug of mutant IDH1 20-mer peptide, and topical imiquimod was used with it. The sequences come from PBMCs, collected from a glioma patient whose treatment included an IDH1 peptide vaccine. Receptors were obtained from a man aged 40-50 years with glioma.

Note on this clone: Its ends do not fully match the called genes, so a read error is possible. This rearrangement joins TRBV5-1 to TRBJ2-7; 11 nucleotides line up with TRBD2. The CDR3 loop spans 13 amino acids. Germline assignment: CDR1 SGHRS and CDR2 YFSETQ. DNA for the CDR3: TGCGCCAGCAGCTTGGAAGGGACTAGCGGAGGGGACTTC. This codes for CASSLEGTSGGDF.

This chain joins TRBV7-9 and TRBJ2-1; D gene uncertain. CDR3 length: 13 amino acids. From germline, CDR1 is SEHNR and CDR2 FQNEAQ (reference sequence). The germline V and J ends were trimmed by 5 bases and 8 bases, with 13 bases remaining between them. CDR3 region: CASSLPGPYEQFF. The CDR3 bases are TGTGCCAGCAGCCTGCCTGGCCCTTATGAGCAGTTCTTC. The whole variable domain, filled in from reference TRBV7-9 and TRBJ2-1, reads DTGVSQNPRHKITKRGQNVTFRCDPISEHNRLYWYRQTLGQGPEFLTYFQNEAQLEKSRLLSDRFSAERPKGSFSTLEIQRTEQGDSAMYLCASSLPGPYEQFFGPGTRLTVL.

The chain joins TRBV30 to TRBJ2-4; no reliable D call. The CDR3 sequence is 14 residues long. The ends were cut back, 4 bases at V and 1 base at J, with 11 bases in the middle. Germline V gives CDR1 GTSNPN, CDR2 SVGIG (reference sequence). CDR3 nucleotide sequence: TGTGCCTGGACCCTCTCGTTGGCCAAAAACATTCAGTACTTC. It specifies CAWTLSLAKNIQYF.

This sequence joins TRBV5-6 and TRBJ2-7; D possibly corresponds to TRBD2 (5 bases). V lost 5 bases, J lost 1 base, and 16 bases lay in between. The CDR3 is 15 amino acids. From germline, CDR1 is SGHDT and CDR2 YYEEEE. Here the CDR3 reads CASRLSGNPSYEQYF. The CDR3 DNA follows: TGTGCCAGCAGACTTTCCGGGAACCCTTCCTACGAGCAGTACTTC.

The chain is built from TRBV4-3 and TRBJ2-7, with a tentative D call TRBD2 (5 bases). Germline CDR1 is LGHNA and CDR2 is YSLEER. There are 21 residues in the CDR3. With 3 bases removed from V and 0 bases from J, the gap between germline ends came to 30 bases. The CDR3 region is CASSQALGGVGSGRSSYEQYF. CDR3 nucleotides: TGCGCCAGCAGCCAGGCTTTGGGTGGGGTCGGAAGCGGAAGGAGCTCCTACGAGCAGTACTTC.

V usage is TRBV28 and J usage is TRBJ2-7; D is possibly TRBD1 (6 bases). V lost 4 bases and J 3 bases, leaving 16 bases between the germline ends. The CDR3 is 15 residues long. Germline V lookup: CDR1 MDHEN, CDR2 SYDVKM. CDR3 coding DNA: TGTGCCAGCAGTTCCCTTAGCAGGGGCCTCTACGAGCAGTACTTC. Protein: CASSSLSRGLYEQYF. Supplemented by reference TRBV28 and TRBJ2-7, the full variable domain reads DVKVTQSSRYLVKRTGEKVFLECVQDMDHENMFWYRQDPGLGLRLIYFSYDVKMKEKGDIPEGYSVSREKKERFSLILESASTNQTSMYLCASSSLSRGLYEQYFGPGTRLTVT.

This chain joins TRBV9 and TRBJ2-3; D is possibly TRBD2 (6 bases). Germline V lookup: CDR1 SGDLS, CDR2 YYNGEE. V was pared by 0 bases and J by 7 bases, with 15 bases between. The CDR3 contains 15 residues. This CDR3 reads CASSVELGSGNTQYF. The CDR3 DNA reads TGTGCCAGCAGCGTAGAGCTCGGGAGTGGAAATACGCAGTATTTT.